The subject of this entry is one T cell receptor (beta chain). This sample is drawn from a study of CD8 T cells in Susac syndrome. RNA in amounts of roughly 0.5 to 1 ug was reverse transcribed with random hexamers. TCRdb itself ran the immunoSEQ multiplex PCR reads through MiXCR, one entry per CDR3 protein. This table holds roughly 400,000 distinct CDR3 sequences, 75% to 90% found once. This receptor was taken from a human donor with multiple sclerosis. Specimen: CD8+ T cells from PBMCs.

The CDR3 sequence is CASSPQLGGSYNEQFF. The CDR3 coding sequence is TGTGCCAGCAGTCCCCAACTGGGGGGCTCCTACAATGAGCAGTTCTTC. This chain connects TRBV12-3 or TRBV12-4 to TRBJ2-1; the D gene is possibly TRBD2 (6 bases). Trimming left V 5 bases short and J 0 bases short, with 14 bases between. This CDR3 contains 16 residues.